Listed below are T cell receptor beta chains from one sample, sequenced in a study of regulatory T cells in long-lasting Graves disease. MiXCR, applied by TCRdb to the multiplex PCR reads, yields one record per CDR3 protein. The sample shows 400,000 to 650,000 distinct CDR3 sequences, about 16% of them seen only once. The same sample was also used in a study of T cells in Graves' hyperthyroidism and ophthalmopathy.

The input for sequencing was peripheral blood mononuclear cells (PBMCs), taken at new diagnosis, from a patient treated with antithyroid drugs. The receptors derive from a woman aged 40 to 65 with Graves disease. Each CDR3 is given with its conserved first and last residue. A D gene is named only where the DNA matches it firmly. Size is omitted from some rows. Given values are once, few, many or a class for expanded clones.

D gene	J gene	clone size	V gene	CDR3 protein	CDR3 DNA
-	TRBJ1-5	few	TRBV10-3	CAISGDNNLPQHF	TGTGCCATCAGTGGGGACAACAATCTGCCCCAGCATTTT
-	TRBJ2-3	few	TRBV4-2	CASSRPQAADTQYF	TGTGCCAGCAGCCGCCCACAGGCGGCAGATACGCAGTATTTT
-	TRBJ1-1	-	TRBV28	CASTRLGPAFF	TGTGCCAGCACCCGACTTGGGCCGGCTTTCTTT
TRBD2	TRBJ2-5	few	TRBV5-4	CASGLRGGRETQYF	TGTGCCAGCGGGCTACGGGGGGGCAGGGAGACCCAGTACTTC
-	TRBJ2-3	few	TRBV24-1	CATSDGGNTDTQYF	TGTGCCACCAGTGACGGGGGAAATACAGATACGCAGTATTTT
-	TRBJ2-1	few	TRBV12-3/TRBV12-4	CASSLANRELSFF	TGTGCCAGCAGTTTAGCGAACAGGGAGTTGTCGTTCTTC
TRBD2	TRBJ2-1	many	TRBV2	CASRVAGGPYNEQFF	TGTGCCAGCAGGGTAGCGGGGGGTCCATACAATGAGCAGTTCTTC
TRBD1	TRBJ1-5	many	TRBV2	CASRGQGDNQPQHF	TGTGCCAGCAGGGGACAGGGGGACAATCAGCCCCAGCATTTT
-	TRBJ1-5	-	TRBV19	CASSIRDKGTIQPQHF	TGTGCCAGTAGTATCCGGGACAAGGGAACGATTCAGCCCCAGCATTTT
-	TRBJ1-3	-	TRBV10-3	CATVGSGNTIYF	TGTGCCACCGTAGGTTCTGGAAACACCATATATTTT
TRBD2	TRBJ2-3	few	TRBV5-6	CASSSNLAGGQDTQYF	TGTGCCAGCAGCTCAAATCTAGCGGGGGGGCAAGATACGCAGTATTTT
TRBD2	TRBJ2-1	-	TRBV4-1	CASSGLAAPTYNEQFF	TGCGCCAGCAGCGGACTAGCTGCACCCACCTACAATGAGCAGTTCTTC
-	TRBJ2-1	many	TRBV24-1	CATSDKTNEQFF	TGTGCCACCAGTGATAAGACCAATGAGCAGTTCTTC
-	TRBJ2-2	many	TRBV2	CASDRDRHTGELFF	TGTGCCAGCGATAGGGACCGACACACCGGGGAGCTGTTTTTT
-	TRBJ1-1	many	TRBV28	CASSLYIRPIEAFF	TGTGCCAGCAGTTTATACATTCGCCCGATTGAAGCTTTCTTT
-	TRBJ2-7	many	TRBV2	CASSERGTSYEQYF	TGTGCCAGCAGTGAACGGGGGACCTCCTACGAGCAGTACTTC
-	TRBJ2-5	few	TRBV30	CAWSPKDGYQETQYF	TGTGCCTGGAGTCCTAAGGACGGATACCAAGAGACCCAGTACTTC